What follows are 2 T cell receptor beta chains derived from one specimen sequenced in a study of early T cells in non-severe SARS-CoV-2 infection (dated by TCRdb to the early 2020s). The library was generated by 5' RACE. Sequencing used a NextSeq 500. TCRdb passed the public sequencing reads through fastp at Q25 and MiXCR, retaining productive beta sequences. Records with the same CDR3 protein are collapsed into one entry carrying the most frequent genes and DNA. The sample contains about 34,000 distinct CDR3 sequences, 7.1% of them found a single time. The ten largest make up more than 10% of the sample. The sample consisted of whole blood, taken at baseline. The receptors here all came from an adult who was a healthcare worker with PCR-confirmed SARS-CoV-2 infection or an uninfected control (not recorded which).

In this sample, this clonotype turned up a few times. The chain recombines TRBV6-5 with TRBJ1-5, with a possible D match to TRBD1 (5 bases). CDR3 length: 17 amino acids. CDR1 is MNHEY and CDR2 is SVGAGI in the germline V gene. V lost 6 bases to trimming and J lost 1 base, with 19 bases between them. CDR3 DNA sequence: TGTGCCAGCAGCCTCAAGCCCTTTGGGGGGAGCAATCAGCCCCAGCATTTT. Its translation is CASSLKPFGGSNQPQHF.

The sample holds a few counts of this clonotype. The chain combines TRBV6-2 or TRBV6-3 with TRBJ2-6; 10 bases line up with TRBD2. Trimming removed 5 bases from V and 0 bases from J; junction bases left unmatched: 10. This CDR3 region has 19 residues. Germline lookup yields CDR1 MNHEY and CDR2 SVGEGT. The CDR3 is CASSSSGTSVVSGANVLTF. CDR3 DNA sequence: TGTGCCAGCAGTAGTTCCGGGACTAGCGTAGTCTCTGGGGCCAACGTCCTGACTTTC.